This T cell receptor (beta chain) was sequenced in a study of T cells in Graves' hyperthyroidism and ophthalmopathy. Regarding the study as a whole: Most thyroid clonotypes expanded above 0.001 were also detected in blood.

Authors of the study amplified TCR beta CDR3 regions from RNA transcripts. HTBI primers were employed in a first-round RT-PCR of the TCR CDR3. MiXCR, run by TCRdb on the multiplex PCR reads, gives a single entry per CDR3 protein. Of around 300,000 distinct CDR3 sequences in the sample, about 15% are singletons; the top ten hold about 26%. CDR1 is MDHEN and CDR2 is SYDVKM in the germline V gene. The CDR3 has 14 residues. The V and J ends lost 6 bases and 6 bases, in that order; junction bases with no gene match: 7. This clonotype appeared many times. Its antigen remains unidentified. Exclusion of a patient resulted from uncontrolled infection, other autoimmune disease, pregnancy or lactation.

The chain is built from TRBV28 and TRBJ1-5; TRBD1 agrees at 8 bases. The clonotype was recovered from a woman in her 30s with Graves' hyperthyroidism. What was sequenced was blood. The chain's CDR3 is CASRTPGGIQPQHF. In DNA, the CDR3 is TGTGCCAGCAGGACCCCAGGGGGCATTCAGCCCCAGCATTTT.